Here is one T cell receptor beta chain with its context. Its antigen is not known. The CDR3 runs 13 residues. CDR1 is ENHRY and CDR2 is SYGVKD in the germline V gene. Between the trimmed V and J ends, which lost 3 bases and 6 bases, there was a span of 10 bases. Sequenced by immunoSEQ multiplex PCR; TCRdb stores in-frame clones only, minus some. The sample records about 140,000 clones, approximately 94% being singletons. The sample belongs to a study of OX40 agonist ivuxolimab in advanced cancers. Whole-study context: At doses from 0.01 to 10 mg/kg, patients were given intravenous ivuxolimab every 2 weeks.

Study findings and constraints: At doses 0.1 to 3.0 mg/kg, CD4+ and CD8+ clones expanded.

The receptor was isolated from an adult with an advanced solid tumor such as melanoma, head and neck, liver or kidney cancer. J is TRBJ2-3 and V is TRBV10-3, with D perhaps matching TRBD1 (5 bases). This specimen consisted of CD4+ or CD8+ T cells sorted from blood, obtained in a trial of the OX40 agonist ivuxolimab. In DNA, the CDR3 is TGTGCCATCAGTGATCCCCAGGGTGATACGCAGTATTTT. Protein product: CAISDPQGDTQYF.